This T cell receptor beta chain came from a study of OX40 agonist ivuxolimab in advanced cancers. Using immunoSEQ multiplex PCR, the repertoire was profiled, and TCRdb retains in-frame clones only, with some absent. The data hold tens of thousands of clones, with about 90% observed a single time. Germline trimming cut 8 bases from V and 4 bases from J; bases unmatched to any gene: 8. The CDR3 has 14 residues. CDR1 is MNHEY, CDR2 SMNVEV, per germline (reference sequence). This sequence joins TRBV27 and TRBJ1-5; 7 bases align to TRBD1. The receptor was isolated from an adult with an advanced solid tumor such as melanoma, head and neck, liver or kidney cancer. Sequenced here: CD4+ or CD8+ T cells sorted from blood, sampled in a trial of the OX40 agonist ivuxolimab. Here the CDR3 DNA reads TGTGCCAGCGGCCCGGGACAGAAAAATCAGCCCCAGCATTTT. This translates into CASGPGQKNQPQHF.